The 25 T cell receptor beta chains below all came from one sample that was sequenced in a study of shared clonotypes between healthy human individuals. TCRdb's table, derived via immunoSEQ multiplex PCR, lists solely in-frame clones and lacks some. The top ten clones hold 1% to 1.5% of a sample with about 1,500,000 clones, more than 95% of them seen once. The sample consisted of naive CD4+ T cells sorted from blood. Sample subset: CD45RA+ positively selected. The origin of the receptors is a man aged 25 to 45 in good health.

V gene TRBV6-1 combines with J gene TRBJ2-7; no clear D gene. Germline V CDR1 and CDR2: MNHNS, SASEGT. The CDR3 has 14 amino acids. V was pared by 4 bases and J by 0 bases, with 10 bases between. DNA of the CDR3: TGTGCCAGCAGTGTATACCAGAGCTCCTACGAGCAGTACTTC. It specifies CASSVYQSSYEQYF.

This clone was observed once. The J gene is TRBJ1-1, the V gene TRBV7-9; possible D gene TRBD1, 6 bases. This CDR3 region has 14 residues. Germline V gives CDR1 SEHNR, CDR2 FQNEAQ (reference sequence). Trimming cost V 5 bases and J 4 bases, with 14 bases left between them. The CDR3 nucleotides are TGTGCCAGCAGCCCTCGAGGGGGTAGCACTGAAGCTTTCTTT. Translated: CASSPRGGSTEAFF.

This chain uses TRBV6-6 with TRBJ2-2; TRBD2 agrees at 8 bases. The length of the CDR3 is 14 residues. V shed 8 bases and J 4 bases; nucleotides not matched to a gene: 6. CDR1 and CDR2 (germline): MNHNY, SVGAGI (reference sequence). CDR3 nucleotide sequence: TGTGCCAGCCAACAGCGGGAGATCACCGGGGAGCTGTTTTTT. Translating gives CASQQREITGELFF.

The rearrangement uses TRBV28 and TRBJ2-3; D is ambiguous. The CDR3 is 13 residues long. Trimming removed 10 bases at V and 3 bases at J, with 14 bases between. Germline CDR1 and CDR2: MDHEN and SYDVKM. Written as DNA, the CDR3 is TGTGCCACCGATCCTTCCCCAACAGATACGCAGTATTTT. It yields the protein CATDPSPTDTQYF.

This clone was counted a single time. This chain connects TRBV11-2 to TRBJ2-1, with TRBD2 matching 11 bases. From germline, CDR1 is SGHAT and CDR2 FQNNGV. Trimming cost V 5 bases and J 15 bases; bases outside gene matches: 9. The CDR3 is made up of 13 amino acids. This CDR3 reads CASSPGLAEVGFF. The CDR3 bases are TGTGCCAGCAGCCCGGGACTAGCGGAGGTCGGGTTCTTC.

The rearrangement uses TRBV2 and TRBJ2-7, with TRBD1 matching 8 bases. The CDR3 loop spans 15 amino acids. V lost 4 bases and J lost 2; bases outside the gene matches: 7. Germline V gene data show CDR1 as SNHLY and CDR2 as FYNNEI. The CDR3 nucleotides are TGTGCCAGCAGTGCGGACAGGGTGGTAACCTACGAGCAGTACTTC. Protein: CASSADRVVTYEQYF.

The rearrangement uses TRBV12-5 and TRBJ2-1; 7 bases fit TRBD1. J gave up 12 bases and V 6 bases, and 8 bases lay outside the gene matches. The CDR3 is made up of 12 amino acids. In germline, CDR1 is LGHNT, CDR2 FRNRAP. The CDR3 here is CASGLNRGGQFF. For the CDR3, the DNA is TGTGCTAGTGGGCTGAACAGGGGTGGGCAGTTCTTC. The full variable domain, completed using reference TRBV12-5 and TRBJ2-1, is DARVTQTPRHKVTEMGQEVTMRCQPILGHNTVFWYRQTMMQGLELLAYFRNRAPLDDSGMPKDRFSAEMPDATLATLKIQPSEPRDSAVYFCASGLNRGGQFFGPGTRLTVL.

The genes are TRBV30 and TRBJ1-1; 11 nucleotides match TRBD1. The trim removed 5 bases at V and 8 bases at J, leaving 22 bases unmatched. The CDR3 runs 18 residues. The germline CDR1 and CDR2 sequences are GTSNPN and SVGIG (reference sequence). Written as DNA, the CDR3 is TGTGCCTGGCGGGCAACCGGGACAGGGGGTTCTTGGGGCACAGAAGCTTTCTTT. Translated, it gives CAWRATGTGGSWGTEAFF. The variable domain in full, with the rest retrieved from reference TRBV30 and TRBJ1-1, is SQTIHQWPATLVQPVGSPLSLECTVEGTSNPNLYWYRQAAGRGLQLLFYSVGIGQISSEVPQNLSASRPQDRQFILSSKKLLLSDSGFYLCAWRATGTGGSWGTEAFFGQGTRLTVV.

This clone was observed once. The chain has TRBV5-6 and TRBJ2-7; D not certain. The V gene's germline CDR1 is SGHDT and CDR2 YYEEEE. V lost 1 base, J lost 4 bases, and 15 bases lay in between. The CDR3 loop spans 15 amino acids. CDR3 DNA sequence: TGTGCCAGCAGCTTGCGTCCTAACCCCAATTACGAGCAGTACTTC. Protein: CASSLRPNPNYEQYF.

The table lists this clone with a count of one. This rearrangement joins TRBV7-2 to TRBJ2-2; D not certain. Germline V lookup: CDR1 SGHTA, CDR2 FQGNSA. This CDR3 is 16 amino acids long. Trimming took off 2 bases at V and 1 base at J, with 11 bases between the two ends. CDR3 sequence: CASSLFVVENTGELFF. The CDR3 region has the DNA TGTGCCAGCAGCTTATTCGTGGTGGAGAACACCGGGGAGCTGTTTTTT.

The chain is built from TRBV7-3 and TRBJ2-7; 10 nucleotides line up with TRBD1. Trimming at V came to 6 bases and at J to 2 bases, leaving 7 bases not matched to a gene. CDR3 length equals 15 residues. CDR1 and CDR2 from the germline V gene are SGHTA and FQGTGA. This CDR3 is CASSRTGGFAYEQYF. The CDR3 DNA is TGTGCCAGCAGTCGGACAGGGGGATTTGCCTACGAGCAGTACTTC.

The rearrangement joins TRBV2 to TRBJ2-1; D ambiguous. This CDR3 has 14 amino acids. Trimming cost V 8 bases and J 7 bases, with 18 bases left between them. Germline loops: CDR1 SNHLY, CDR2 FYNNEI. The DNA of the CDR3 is TGTGCCAGCGGGGTGGGCGTCGCGGTTAATGAGCAGTTCTTC. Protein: CASGVGVAVNEQFF. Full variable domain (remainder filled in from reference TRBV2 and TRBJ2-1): EPEVTQTPSHQVTQMGQEVILRCVPISNHLYFYWYRQILGQKVEFLVSFYNNEISEKSEIFDDQFSVERPDGSNFTLKIRSTKLEDSAMYFCASGVGVAVNEQFFGPGTRLTVL.

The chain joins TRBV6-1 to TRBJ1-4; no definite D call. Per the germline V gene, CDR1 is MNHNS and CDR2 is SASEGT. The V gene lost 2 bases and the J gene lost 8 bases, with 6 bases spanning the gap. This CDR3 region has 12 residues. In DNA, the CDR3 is TGTGCCAGCAGTGAACGTAGCGAAAAACTGTTTTTT. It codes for CASSERSEKLFF.

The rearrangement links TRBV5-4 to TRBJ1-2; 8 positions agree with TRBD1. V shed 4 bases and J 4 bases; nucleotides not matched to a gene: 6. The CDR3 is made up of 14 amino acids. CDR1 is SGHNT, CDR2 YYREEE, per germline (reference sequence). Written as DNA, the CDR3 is TGTGCCAGCAGCCCGAACCAGGGGGCCTATGGCTACACCTTC. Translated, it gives CASSPNQGAYGYTF.

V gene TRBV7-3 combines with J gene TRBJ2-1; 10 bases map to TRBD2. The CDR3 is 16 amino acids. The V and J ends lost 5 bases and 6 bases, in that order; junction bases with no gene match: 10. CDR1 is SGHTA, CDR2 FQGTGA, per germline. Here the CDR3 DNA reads TGTGCCAGCAGCCCAGCACCTAGCGGGAGTCCCAATGAGCAGTTCTTC. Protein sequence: CASSPAPSGSPNEQFF.

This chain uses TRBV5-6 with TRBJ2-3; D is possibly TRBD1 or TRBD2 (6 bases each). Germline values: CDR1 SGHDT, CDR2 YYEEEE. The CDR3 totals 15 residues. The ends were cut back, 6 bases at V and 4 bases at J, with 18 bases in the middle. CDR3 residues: CASNPGLRGADTQYF. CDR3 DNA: TGTGCCAGCAACCCAGGGTTGAGGGGGGCAGATACGCAGTATTTT.

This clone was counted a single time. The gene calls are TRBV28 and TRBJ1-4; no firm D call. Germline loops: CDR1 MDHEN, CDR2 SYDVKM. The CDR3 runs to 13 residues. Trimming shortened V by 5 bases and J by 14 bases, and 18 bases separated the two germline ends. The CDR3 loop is CASSADGVTGLFF. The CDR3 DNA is TGTGCCAGCAGTGCCGACGGGGTCACGGGGCTGTTTTTT.

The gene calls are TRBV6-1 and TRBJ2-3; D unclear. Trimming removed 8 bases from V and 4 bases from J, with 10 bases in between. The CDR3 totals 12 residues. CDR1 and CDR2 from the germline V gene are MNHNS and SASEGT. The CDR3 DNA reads TGTGCCAGCTCCCGCGGCCCAGATACGCAGTATTTT. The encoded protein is CASSRGPDTQYF.

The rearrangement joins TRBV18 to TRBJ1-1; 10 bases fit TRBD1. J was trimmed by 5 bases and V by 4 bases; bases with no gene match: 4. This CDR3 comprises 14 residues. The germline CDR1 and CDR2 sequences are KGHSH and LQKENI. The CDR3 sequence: CASSLRTGGTEAFF. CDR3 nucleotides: TGTGCCAGCTCACTCCGGACAGGGGGGACTGAAGCTTTCTTT. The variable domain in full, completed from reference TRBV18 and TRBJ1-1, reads NAGVMQNPRHLVRRRGQEARLRCSPMKGHSHVYWYRQLPEEGLKFMVYLQKENIIDESGMPKERFSAEFPKEGPSILRIQQVVRGDSAAYFCASSLRTGGTEAFFGQGTRLTVV.

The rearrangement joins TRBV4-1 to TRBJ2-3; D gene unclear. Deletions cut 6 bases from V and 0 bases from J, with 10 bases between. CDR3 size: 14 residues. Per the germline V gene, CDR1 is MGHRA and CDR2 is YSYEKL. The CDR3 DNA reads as TGCGCCAGCAGAACGGAGTTGAGCACAGATACGCAGTATTTT. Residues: CASRTELSTDTQYF.

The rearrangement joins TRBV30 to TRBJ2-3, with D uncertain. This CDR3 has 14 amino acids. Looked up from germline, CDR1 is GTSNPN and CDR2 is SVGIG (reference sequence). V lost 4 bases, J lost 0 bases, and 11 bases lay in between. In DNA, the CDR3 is TGTGCCTGGAAGGGCGGACCTAGCACAGATACGCAGTATTTT. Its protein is CAWKGGPSTDTQYF.

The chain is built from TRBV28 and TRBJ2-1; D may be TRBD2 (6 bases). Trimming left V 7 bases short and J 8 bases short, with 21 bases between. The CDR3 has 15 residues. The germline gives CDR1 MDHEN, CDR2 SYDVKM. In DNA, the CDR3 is TGTGCCAGCATCGGGGGTTCAGCCTCCGACCATGAGCAGTTCTTC. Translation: CASIGGSASDHEQFF.

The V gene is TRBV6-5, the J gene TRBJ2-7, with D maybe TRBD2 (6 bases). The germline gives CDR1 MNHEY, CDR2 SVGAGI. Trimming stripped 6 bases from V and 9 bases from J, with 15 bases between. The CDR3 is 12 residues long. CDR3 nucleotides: TGTGCCAGCAGGATGAGTAGCGGCGGGCAGTACTTC. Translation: CASRMSSGGQYF.

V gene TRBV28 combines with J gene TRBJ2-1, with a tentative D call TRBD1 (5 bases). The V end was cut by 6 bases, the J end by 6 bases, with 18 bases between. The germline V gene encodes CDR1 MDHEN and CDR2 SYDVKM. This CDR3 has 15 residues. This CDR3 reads CASSSYGQLSNEQFF. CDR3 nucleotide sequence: TGTGCCAGCAGCTCTTACGGACAACTAAGCAATGAGCAGTTCTTC.

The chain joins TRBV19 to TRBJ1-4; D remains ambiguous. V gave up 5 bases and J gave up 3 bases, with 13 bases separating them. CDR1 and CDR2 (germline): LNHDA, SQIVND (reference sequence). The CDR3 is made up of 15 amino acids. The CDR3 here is CASSVGWSANEKLFF. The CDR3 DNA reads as TGTGCCAGTAGTGTTGGATGGAGCGCTAATGAAAAACTGTTTTTT.